The T cell receptor (beta chain) under discussion was sequenced for a study of technical replicates of blood from a handful of donors. Assay: immunoSEQ multiplex PCR; the TCRdb copy retains only in-frame clones and omits some. The sample consists of about 71,000 clones, 88% of them appearing once. The germline V and J ends were trimmed by 8 bases and 0 bases, with 8 bases remaining between them. Germline V gene data show CDR1 as SGHDN and CDR2 as FVKESK. The CDR3 extends over 12 amino acids. This clone was seen just once. V gene TRBV14 combines with J gene TRBJ2-7, with D uncertain. The sequencing input was PBMCs. The source of this sequence is a human donor in good health. Some clones in this sample may be carry-over from other donors' samples. The DNA for the CDR3 is TGTGCCAGCGGGCAAATCTCCTACGAGCAGTACTTC. This encodes CASGQISYEQYF.